This T cell receptor (beta chain) was identified in a study of cytomegalovirus exposure and HLA in healthy donors. Germline V gene data show CDR1 as SGHRS and CDR2 as YFSETQ. The CDR3 has 12 residues. V was cut by 5 bases and J by 3 bases, with 9 bases left in between. PCR employed 60 Vbeta and 13 Jbeta primers. Only in-frame clones appear in the TCRdb table, and some are missing; sequencing was by immunoSEQ multiplex PCR. This table holds around 160,000 clones, approximately 67% found once. Sample: PBMCs. This sequence originates from a woman under 30 in good health and CMV-seropositive. The chain is built from TRBV5-1 and TRBJ2-7; D gene uncertain. The CDR3 nucleotides are TGCGCCAGCAGTTCCGTCGGCTACGAGCAGTACTTC. The encoded protein is CASSSVGYEQYF.